These T cell receptor beta chains were read from a single sample in a study of T cell repertoires in cytomegalovirus infection. These receptors have no known antigen. Via MiXCR, TCRdb re-called the reads, giving one row per CDR3 protein. In the table there are almost 90,000 distinct CDR3 sequences, about 29% of which are singletons. The sequencing here drew on CD8+ T cells from cultured PBMCs, taken from culture after CMV antigen stimulation. These receptors were collected from a human donor in good health (CMV status not recorded). Some clones in this sample may be carry-over from other donors' samples. Both conserved end residues are part of each CDR3. A D gene is named only where the DNA matches it firmly. Clone size is stated in some rows and not others, as once, few, many or a class when expanded.

v_call,j_call,d_call,clone_size,cdr3_nt,cdr3_aa
TRBV7-9,TRBJ2-1,NA,few,TGTGCCAGCAGCTGGGGCGTCGGTGAGCAGTTCTTC,CASSWGVGEQFF
TRBV27,TRBJ1-2,NA,few,TGTGCCAGCAGTTTATCAGGTTGGACGAAGCCTAACTATGGCTACACCTTC,CASSLSGWTKPNYGYTF
TRBV7-2,TRBJ2-7,NA,few,TGTGCCAGCTCCTGGGCCGGTTCCTACGAGCAGTACTTC,CASSWAGSYEQYF
TRBV12-3/TRBV12-4,TRBJ2-7,NA,many,TGTGCCAGCAGTTCGGGGGACGGTGACTACGAGCAGTACTTC,CASSSGDGDYEQYF
TRBV27,TRBJ1-1,NA,NA,TGTGCCAGCAGACCCGGGACACTGAACACTGAAGCTTTCTTT,CASRPGTLNTEAFF
TRBV27,TRBJ2-2,NA,NA,TGTGCCAGCAGCTACACTGGGGGTTTGGGGGAGCTGTTTTTT,CASSYTGGLGELFF
TRBV7-3,TRBJ2-7,TRBD1,many,TGTGCCAGCAGCCTAGGGACAGGGGAGACCCACGAGCAGTACTTC,CASSLGTGETHEQYF
TRBV7-6,TRBJ2-1,TRBD2,many,TGTGCCAGCAGCTTAGCGAGAGCGGGGGAGTACAATGAGCAGTTCTTC,CASSLARAGEYNEQFF
TRBV20-1,TRBJ2-2,NA,few,TGCAGTGCTAGGAGAGGAGGGGCGCTTATCGGGGAGCTGTTTTTT,CSARRGGALIGELFF
TRBV6-5,TRBJ2-7,NA,many,TGTGCCAGCAGTTACTCCCGGGCCCATTGGTACTTC,CASSYSRAHWYF
TRBV6-1,TRBJ1-2,NA,many,TGTGCCAGCAGTTTGGACGGAAACTATGGCTACACCTTC,CASSLDGNYGYTF
TRBV6-2/TRBV6-3,TRBJ2-1,NA,NA,TGTGCCAGCTTACCTAGCTACCCCTACAATGAGCAGTTCTTC,CASLPSYPYNEQFF
TRBV6-1,TRBJ1-1,NA,NA,TGTGCCAGCAGTTACACCTCCAACCTGAACACTGAAGCTTTCTTT,CASSYTSNLNTEAFF
TRBV28,TRBJ2-5,NA,few,TGTGCCAGCAGTTTAACCCTTGACCAAGAGACCCAGTACTTC,CASSLTLDQETQYF
TRBV5-5,TRBJ2-1,NA,many,TGTGCCAGCAGCGAAACATGGAGCTCCTACAATGAGCAGTTCTTC,CASSETWSSYNEQFF
TRBV27,TRBJ2-1,NA,NA,TGTGCCAGCAACAACCACAATGAGCAGTTCTTC,CASNNHNEQFF
TRBV5-6,TRBJ2-3,TRBD1,NA,TGTGCCAGCGCCCCGGACAGGGGAACAGATACGCAGTATTTT,CASAPDRGTDTQYF
TRBV19,TRBJ2-3,NA,NA,TGTGCCAGTAGTAGCGCAGATACGCAGTATTTT,CASSSADTQYF
TRBV7-9,TRBJ2-3,NA,many,TGTGCCAGCAGCCCCCGGGACCGTAGCACAGATACGCAGTATTTT,CASSPRDRSTDTQYF
TRBV6-1,TRBJ2-2,NA,once,TGTGCCAGCAGTTATGCAGGGGCGGACACCGGGGAGCTGTTTTTT,CASSYAGADTGELFF
TRBV7-2,TRBJ2-3,NA,NA,TGTGCCAGCAGCACAAGACAGTTAACAGATACGCAGTATTTT,CASSTRQLTDTQYF
TRBV7-8,TRBJ1-1,NA,NA,TGTGCCAGCAGCTTTGGTGCGGGTATGGGCACTGAAGCTTTCTTT,CASSFGAGMGTEAFF
TRBV7-6,TRBJ2-1,NA,few,TGTGCCAGCAGCGGCCTTACGGAGAATGAGCAGTTCTTC,CASSGLTENEQFF
TRBV19,TRBJ2-2,TRBD2,many,TGTGCCAGTAGTATGACCGGGAGACTAGCGGTTCTCGGGGAGCTGTTTTTT,CASSMTGRLAVLGELFF
TRBV7-6,TRBJ2-7,NA,few,TGTGCCAGCAGCTTAGGTGGGGGAACCTACGAGCAGTACTTC,CASSLGGGTYEQYF
TRBV7-2,TRBJ2-3,TRBD2,many,TGTGCCAGCAGCTACTATAGCGGGGGGGCCGGAGATACGCAGTATTTT,CASSYYSGGAGDTQYF
TRBV7-3,TRBJ1-2,NA,NA,TGTGCCAGCAGCTTCGGGGATCGTGATGGCTACACCTTC,CASSFGDRDGYTF
TRBV7-6,TRBJ2-2,TRBD2,few,TGTGCCAGCAGCTTACCGGGACTAGCGGGGGGGCCGCACGGGGAGCTGTTTTTT,CASSLPGLAGGPHGELFF
TRBV29-1,TRBJ2-3,NA,NA,TGCACCTCCGATACGGGGGAAAGCACAGATACGCAGTATTTT,CTSDTGESTDTQYF
TRBV7-3,TRBJ2-1,TRBD1,NA,TGTGCCAGCAGCCTAAGGATGACAGGGTCTGGGAATGAGCAGTTCTTC,CASSLRMTGSGNEQFF
TRBV6-2/TRBV6-3,TRBJ2-1,NA,NA,TGTGCCAGCAGTTACTCGAAAATCTTAGGGTACAATGAGCAGTTCTTC,CASSYSKILGYNEQFF
TRBV4-1,TRBJ2-7,TRBD1,few,TGCGCCAGCAGCTATTCCCAGGGGGAAGGGACCTACGAGCAGTACTTC,CASSYSQGEGTYEQYF
TRBV5-6,TRBJ1-4,NA,NA,TGTGCCAGCAGCCAATCCGGGGGTTCTCTCGGCGAAAAACTGTTTTTT,CASSQSGGSLGEKLFF
TRBV19,TRBJ2-1,TRBD2,few,TGTGCCAGTAGTATAGTGGGTAGCGGGGGGGCGGGGGAGCAGTTCTTC,CASSIVGSGGAGEQFF
TRBV2,TRBJ1-6,NA,few,TGTGCCAGCAGTGATGTGGAGGGTGGGAATTCACCCCTCCACTTT,CASSDVEGGNSPLHF
TRBV12-3/TRBV12-4,TRBJ2-2,NA,NA,TGTGCCAGCAGTTTTTACATGGGCCCGAACGGGGAGCTGTTTTTT,CASSFYMGPNGELFF
TRBV3-1,TRBJ1-4,NA,NA,TGTGCCAGCAGCCTCCGGCAAAGTCAGTTCGATGAAAAACTGTTTTTT,CASSLRQSQFDEKLFF
TRBV2,TRBJ1-2,NA,few,TGTGCCAGCATCAAAGGGGGGGGTTACTATGGCTACACCTTC,CASIKGGGYYGYTF
TRBV24-1,TRBJ1-5,NA,NA,TGTGCCACCAGTGGGCGAGGGTCCAATCAGCCCCAGCATTTT,CATSGRGSNQPQHF
TRBV7-6,TRBJ1-5,NA,NA,TGTGCCACCTCCGAGGATTGGGGGGCGTATCAGCCCCAGCATTTT,CATSEDWGAYQPQHF
TRBV27,TRBJ1-2,TRBD1,few,TGTGCCAGCAGGAGAACAGGGGGACGTATCTACACCTTC,CASRRTGGRIYTF
TRBV29-1,TRBJ2-1,NA,many,TGCAGGGTGAAATCTGGGTACAATGAGCAGTTCTTC,CRVKSGYNEQFF
TRBV27,TRBJ1-1,NA,NA,TGTGCCAGCAGTCAGACTCCGGGGACCCTGGACACTGAAGCTTTCTTT,CASSQTPGTLDTEAFF
TRBV2,TRBJ1-5,NA,NA,TGTGCCAGCAGTGAATGGGGCAGGGGAGAAAATCAGCCCCAGCATTTT,CASSEWGRGENQPQHF
TRBV2,TRBJ2-7,NA,NA,TGTGCCAGCAGTGAGAACCGGGTACCCTCCTACGAGCAGTACTTC,CASSENRVPSYEQYF
TRBV4-1,TRBJ2-7,NA,NA,TGCGCCAGCAGCCAAGAAAGACGGCCCTCCTACGAGCAGTACTTC,CASSQERRPSYEQYF
TRBV11-2,TRBJ2-3,NA,NA,TGTGCCAGCAGCTTAGATCCGGGGGGCCTCACAGATACGCAGTATTTT,CASSLDPGGLTDTQYF
TRBV5-6,TRBJ2-7,NA,few,TGTGCCAGCAGCTTGGTTGTGGGGACAGAGCAGTACTTC,CASSLVVGTEQYF
TRBV6-2/TRBV6-3,TRBJ2-7,TRBD1,NA,TGTGCCAGCAGTTACTCTATCGGGACAGGGGGCCCCTACGAGCAGTACTTC,CASSYSIGTGGPYEQYF
TRBV7-6,TRBJ1-5,TRBD1,many,TGTGCCAGCAGCTGGGGACAGGGCAATCAGCCCCAGCATTTT,CASSWGQGNQPQHF
TRBV25-1,TRBJ1-4,NA,NA,TGTGCCAGCAGTGAAAGGGGAGGGTATGAAAAACTGTTTTTT,CASSERGGYEKLFF
TRBV7-2,TRBJ2-7,NA,few,TGTGCCAGCAGCTTCCCCGAGGGGGGAGTGTGGGAGCAGTACTTC,CASSFPEGGVWEQYF
TRBV27,TRBJ2-2,TRBD2,NA,TGTGCCAGCAGCTCCCCTTTCTCGGGGGGGATCACCGGGGAGCTGTTTTTT,CASSSPFSGGITGELFF
TRBV6-4,TRBJ1-1,NA,NA,TGTGCCAGCAGGGACTTCGGCACTGAAGCTTTCTTT,CASRDFGTEAFF
TRBV7-8,TRBJ2-5,TRBD2,many,TGTGCCAGCAGCACCACACTAGCGGGGGGCGAGGAGACCCAGTACTTC,CASSTTLAGGEETQYF
TRBV6-5,TRBJ2-1,TRBD1,NA,TGTGCCAGCACCCGGGACAGGGCCTCCTACAATGAGCAGTTCTTC,CASTRDRASYNEQFF
TRBV5-1,TRBJ2-7,TRBD1,NA,TGCGCCAGCAGCTTGCAACCGACAGGGGCCTACGAGCAGTACTTC,CASSLQPTGAYEQYF